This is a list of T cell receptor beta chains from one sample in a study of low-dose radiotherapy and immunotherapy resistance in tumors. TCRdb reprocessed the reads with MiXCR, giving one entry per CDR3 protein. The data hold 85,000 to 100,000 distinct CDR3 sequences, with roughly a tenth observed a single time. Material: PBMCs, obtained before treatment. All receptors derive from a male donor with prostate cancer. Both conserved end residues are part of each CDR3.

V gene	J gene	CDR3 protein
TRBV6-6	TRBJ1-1	CASSFVSTEAFF
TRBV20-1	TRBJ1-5	CSASRTGVSNQPQHF
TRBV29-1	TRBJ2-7	CSVSLSYEQYF
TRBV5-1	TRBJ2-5	CASKQNYLGETQYF
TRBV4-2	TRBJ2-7	CASSPNGRPYEQYF
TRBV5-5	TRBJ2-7	CASSLVGHPGYEQYF
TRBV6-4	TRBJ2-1	CASSATRLNEQFF
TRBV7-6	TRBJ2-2	CASSLLAAGDTGELFF
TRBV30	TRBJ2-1	CAWSRGNEQFF
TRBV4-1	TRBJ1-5	CASSKSPDQPQHF
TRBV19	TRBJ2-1	CASTPLGGRAEQFF
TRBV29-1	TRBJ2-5	CSVRGGLAGGETQYF
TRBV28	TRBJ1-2	CASNKGVLDYGYTF
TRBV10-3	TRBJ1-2	CAISVGTGYTF
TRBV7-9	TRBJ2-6	CASSFSPGGGTGANVLTF
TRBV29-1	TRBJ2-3	CSVESGTRTDTQYF
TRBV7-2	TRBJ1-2	CASSSDQIHSPRYRGYTF
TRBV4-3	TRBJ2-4	CASSQATSGSNIQYF
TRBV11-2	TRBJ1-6	CASRRPGRLNSPLHF
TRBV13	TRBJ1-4	CASSTFGGRKKATNEKLFF
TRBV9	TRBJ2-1	CASSVGAGGNYNEQFF
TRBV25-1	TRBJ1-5	CASSGVDSNQPQHF
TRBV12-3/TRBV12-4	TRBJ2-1	CASSLSGRPPGEQFF
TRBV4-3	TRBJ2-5	CASSQEPGLAREETQYF
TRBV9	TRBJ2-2	CASSVVGGTGELFF
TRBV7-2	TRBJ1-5	CASSPTRGYSQPQHF
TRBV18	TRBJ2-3	CASSPRRDRLFGLAASTDTQYF
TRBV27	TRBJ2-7	CASRVGQGASYEQYF
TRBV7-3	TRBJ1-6	CASSATGVPNSPLHF
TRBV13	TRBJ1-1	CASSASPGGSMNTEAFF
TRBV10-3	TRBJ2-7	CAISTGTGGHEQYF
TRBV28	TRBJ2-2	CASSSGAGTGELFF
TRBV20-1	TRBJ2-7	CSAGAAGSSYEQYF
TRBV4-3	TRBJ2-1	CASSRGLAGTYNEQFF
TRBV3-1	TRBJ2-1	CASSQVLGLLPPEQFF
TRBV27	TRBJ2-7	CASRVGPPYEQYF
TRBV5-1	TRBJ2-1	CASSPGVGAYNEQFF
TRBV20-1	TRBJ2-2	CSARDQDVGSRVGELFF
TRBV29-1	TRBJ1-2	CSVDGRDYGYTF
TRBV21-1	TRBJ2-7	CASSKVEREKDEQYF
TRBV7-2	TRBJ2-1	CASSLEGFTGGGAHNEQFF
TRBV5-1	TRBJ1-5	CASSLTGQGAGQPQHF
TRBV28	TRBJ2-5	CASSLRGGGRETQYF
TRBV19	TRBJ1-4	CASSFGQSTNEKLFF
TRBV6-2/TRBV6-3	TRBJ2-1	CASSSSLGFVLAGPLF
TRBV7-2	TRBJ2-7	CASSLASGLVAYEQYF
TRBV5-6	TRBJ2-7	CASSSGLAGWYEQYF
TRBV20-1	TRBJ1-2	CSAIPRGYGYTF
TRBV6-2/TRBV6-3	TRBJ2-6	CASSENVVSGANVLTF
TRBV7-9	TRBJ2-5	CASSGFGQETQYF
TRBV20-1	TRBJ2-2	CSASAQSLSTGELFF
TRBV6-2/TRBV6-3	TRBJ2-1	CASRDTSGSRYEQFF
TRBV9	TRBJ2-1	CASSVWTGNNEQFF
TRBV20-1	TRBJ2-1	CSATGPTSGRILSYNEQFF
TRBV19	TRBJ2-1	CASSIPPKGEQFF
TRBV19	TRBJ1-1	CASSRTGWSTEAFF
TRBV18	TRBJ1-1	CASSPYDRQNTEAFF
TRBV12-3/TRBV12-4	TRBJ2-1	CASSRQGGRDEQFF
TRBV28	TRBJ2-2	CASPPTAGRYNEQFFGSGTGELFF